This T cell receptor beta chain was documented in a study of T cell changes during pregnancy in multiple sclerosis. The CDR3 contains 15 residues. Germline loops: CDR1 SGHAT, CDR2 FQNNGV. Trimming pared 4 bases from V and 9 bases from J, leaving 19 bases between. Clones were sequenced by immunoSEQ multiplex PCR, and TCRdb holds only the in-frame ones, with some missing. The sample shows around 80,000 clones, 92% of them seen only once. The sample was peripheral blood, taken before pregnancy. V gene TRBV11-2 combines with J gene TRBJ2-1; a weak D match, TRBD1 (5 bases). The sequence derives from a female donor with multiple sclerosis, enrolled in a pregnancy study. In DNA form, the CDR3 reads TGTGCCAGCAGCTCAGCCCAGGGTAGGCAGGGTGAGCAGTTCTTC. This encodes CASSSAQGRQGEQFF.